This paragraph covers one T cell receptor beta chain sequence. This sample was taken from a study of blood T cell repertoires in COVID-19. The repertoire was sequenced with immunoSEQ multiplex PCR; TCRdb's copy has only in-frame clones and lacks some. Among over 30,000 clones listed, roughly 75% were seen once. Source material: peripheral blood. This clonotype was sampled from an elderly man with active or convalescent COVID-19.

The CDR3 reads CASSLTGQAFEKLFF. Here the CDR3 DNA reads TGTGCCAGCAGCTTAACAGGACAGGCTTTTGAAAAACTGTTTTTT. The chain has TRBV7-9 and TRBJ1-4; 7 bases match TRBD1. Germline values: CDR1 SEHNR, CDR2 FQNEAQ (reference sequence). V lost 2 bases and J lost 7; bases outside the gene matches: 7. This CDR3 region has 15 residues.